Presented here are 18 T cell receptor beta chains from one specimen sequenced in a study of blood T cell repertoires in COVID-19. The assay was immunoSEQ multiplex PCR, and TCRdb's table has in-frame clones only and misses some. Among tens of thousands of clones listed, about 84% were seen once. Source material: peripheral blood. These receptors all come from a human donor in a cohort sampled during active COVID-19.

This chain uses TRBV5-1 with TRBJ2-7, with 7 bases that match TRBD1. Germline CDR1 and CDR2: SGHRS and YFSETQ. After removal of 4 bases from V and 2 bases from J, the junction contained 6 bases not matched to a gene. The CDR3 loop spans 14 amino acids. This chain's CDR3 is CASSTDRTAYEQYF. The CDR3 region has the DNA TGCGCCAGCAGCACGGACAGGACCGCCTACGAGCAGTACTTC.

V is TRBV18 and J is TRBJ2-2; D possibly corresponds to TRBD2 (7 bases). This CDR3 is 14 amino acids long. The germline V gene encodes CDR1 KGHSH and CDR2 LQKENI. The V gene lost 3 bases and the J gene lost 5 bases, with 10 bases spanning the gap. CDR3 residues: CASSPAGATGELFF. The CDR3 coding sequence is TGTGCCAGCTCACCCGCGGGGGCAACCGGGGAGCTGTTTTTT.

V usage is TRBV9 and J usage is TRBJ2-3; weak D call: TRBD2 (5 bases). Germline V gene sequence: CDR1 SGDLS, CDR2 YYNGEE. This CDR3 is built from 15 residues. With 0 bases removed from V and 2 bases from J, the gap between germline ends came to 10 bases. The CDR3 protein is CASSVVGGLTDTQYF. CDR3 nucleotides: TGTGCCAGCAGCGTAGTTGGAGGACTCACAGATACGCAGTATTTT. The complete variable domain, with remaining parts taken from reference TRBV9 and TRBJ2-3, reads DSGVTQTPKHLITATGQRVTLRCSPRSGDLSVYWYQQSLDQGLQFLIQYYNGEERAKGNILERFSAQQFPDLHSELNLSSLELGDSALYFCASSVVGGLTDTQYFGPGTRLTVL.

This clone was picked up a small number of times. The chain recombines TRBV5-6 with TRBJ2-7; 9 bases are a match to TRBD2. V lost 4 bases to trimming and J lost 7 bases; unmatched junction nucleotides: 9. CDR3 size: 14 residues. Germline CDR1 SGHDT, CDR2 YYEEEE. The CDR3 reads CASSGYTSGLEQYF. CDR3 nucleotides: TGTGCCAGCAGCGGCTATACTAGCGGGTTGGAGCAGTACTTC.

The chain joins TRBV30 to TRBJ1-1; D possibly corresponds to TRBD1 (5 bases). Germline V gene data show CDR1 as GTSNPN and CDR2 as SVGIG (reference sequence). The CDR3 runs to 13 residues. Trimming took off 3 bases at V and 4 bases at J, with 12 bases between the two ends. The CDR3 bases are TGTGCCTGGAGGACAGTCCTTGTCACTGAAGCTTTCTTT. Residues: CAWRTVLVTEAFF.

V and J are TRBV4-1 and TRBJ2-1, with 7 bases lining up with TRBD1. Germline assignment: CDR1 MGHRA and CDR2 YSYEKL. The junction had 12 bases not matched to a gene; V was cut back by 4 bases and J by 9 bases. CDR3 length equals 15 residues. CDR3 DNA sequence: TGCGCCAGCAGCCTCTCCGGGACAGCAAACGGTGAGCAGTTCTTC. Protein sequence: CASSLSGTANGEQFF.

This CDR3 is CASSSSGGRETQYF. The CDR3 DNA reads as TGTGCCAGCAGCTCAAGCGGGGGGCGGGAGACCCAGTACTTC. The V gene is TRBV5-4, the J gene TRBJ2-5, with 9 bases matching TRBD2. Germline CDR1 reads SGHNT; CDR2 reads YYREEE (reference sequence). CDR3 length equals 14 residues. V lost 3 bases to trimming and J lost 5 bases; unmatched junction nucleotides: 5.

The chain combines TRBV6-5 with TRBJ2-5; 10 positions match TRBD1. The junction had 3 bases not matched to a gene; V was cut back by 6 bases and J by 5 bases. Germline CDR1 and CDR2: MNHEY and SVGAGI. The CDR3 length is 13 residues. The CDR3 DNA sequence: TGTGCCAGCAGGGGACAGGGGCGTGAGACCCAGTACTTC. This translates into CASRGQGRETQYF.

This chain uses TRBV7-2 with TRBJ2-1, with 10 bases fitting TRBD1. The ends lost 4 bases at V and 6 bases at J; junction bases unmatched: 6. Germline CDR1 is SGHTA and CDR2 is FQGNSA. This CDR3 spans 15 amino acids. The CDR3 DNA follows: TGTGCCAGCAGCTCCCATGGGACAGGGGCCAATGAGCAGTTCTTC. Amino acids: CASSSHGTGANEQFF.

The chain employs TRBV24-1 and TRBJ2-5; D remains unclear. The germline gives CDR1 KGHDR, CDR2 SFDVKD. V dropped 4 bases and J dropped 1 base, with 12 bases sitting between them. This CDR3 is built from 15 residues. This CDR3 reads CATSDSKEPQETQYF. The CDR3 DNA follows: TGTGCCACCAGTGACTCAAAGGAGCCCCAAGAGACCCAGTACTTC.

V and J are TRBV5-1 and TRBJ2-1; maybe TRBD2 (6 bases). The CDR3 consists of 15 residues. Looked up from germline, CDR1 is SGHRS and CDR2 is YFSETQ. Trimming stripped 2 bases from V and 2 bases from J, with 11 bases between. The DNA of the CDR3 is TGCGCCAGCAGCTTAACGGGAGCTACCTACAATGAGCAGTTCTTC. Encoded protein: CASSLTGATYNEQFF.

The chain recombines TRBV11-2 with TRBJ2-7; 9 nucleotides align to TRBD1. The germline CDR1 and CDR2 sequences are SGHAT and FQNNGV. V was pared by 5 bases and J by 6 bases, with 5 bases of the junction left unmatched. The CDR3 consists of 13 residues. DNA for the CDR3: TGTGCCAGCAGCCGGGACAGGGAGGGCGAGCAGTACTTC. This sequence encodes CASSRDREGEQYF.

The CDR3 loop reads CASSDYPGQPYGYTF. DNA of the CDR3: TGTGCCAGCAGTGACTATCCGGGACAGCCCTATGGCTACACCTTC. This chain links TRBV6-4 with TRBJ1-2; TRBD1 matches 7 bases. V gave up 1 base and J gave up 4 bases; unmatched junction bases: 6. The CDR3 sequence is 15 residues long. Germline V gene lookup returns CDR1 MRHNA and CDR2 SNTAGT.

This clone was counted only a few times. This rearrangement joins TRBV7-9 to TRBJ2-2, with a tentative D call TRBD1 (5 bases). The CDR3 covers 15 residues. Germline V CDR1 and CDR2: SEHNR, FQNEAQ (reference sequence). Trimming pared 5 bases from V and 1 base from J, leaving 11 bases between. The DNA for the CDR3 is TGTGCCAGCAGCCCACCCGACAGGAACACCGGGGAGCTGTTTTTT. It translates to CASSPPDRNTGELFF. The variable domain in full, completed from reference TRBV7-9 and TRBJ2-2, reads DTGVSQNPRHKITKRGQNVTFRCDPISEHNRLYWYRQTLGQGPEFLTYFQNEAQLEKSRLLSDRFSAERPKGSFSTLEIQRTEQGDSAMYLCASSPPDRNTGELFFGEGSRLTVL.

The chain links TRBV29-1 to TRBJ1-2; a possible D gene is TRBD1 (6 bases). Looked up from germline, CDR1 is SQVTM and CDR2 is ANQGSEA. The V end was cut by 1 base, the J end by 3 bases, with 9 bases between. The length of the CDR3 is 13 residues. The CDR3 DNA follows: TGCAGCGTTGAAGGAGGGGGATACTATGGCTACACCTTC. Amino acid sequence: CSVEGGGYYGYTF.

This chain joins TRBV18 and TRBJ2-3; a weak D match, TRBD1 (6 bases). The ends were cut back, 6 bases at V and 4 bases at J, with 20 bases in the middle. The CDR3 has 16 amino acids. Germline V gene sequence: CDR1 KGHSH, CDR2 LQKENI. The CDR3 sequence is CASSYAGQGSADTQYF. The DNA of the CDR3 is TGTGCCAGCTCCTACGCGGGCCAGGGGTCGGCAGATACGCAGTATTTT.

This clone showed up just a few times. The chain carries TRBV28 and TRBJ1-5; D is uncertain. Germline loops: CDR1 MDHEN, CDR2 SYDVKM. The CDR3 covers 14 residues. The V end was cut by 3 bases, the J end by 4 bases, with 10 bases between. CDR3 sequence reads: CASSFLRVNQPQHF. CDR3 nucleotides: TGTGCCAGCAGTTTTCTGAGGGTAAATCAGCCCCAGCATTTT.

The V and J genes are TRBV10-3 and TRBJ1-2, with 7 bases lining up with TRBD1. The J segment lost 10 bases and the V segment lost 4 bases, leaving 6 bases of the junction unmatched. The CDR3 has 12 residues. The germline CDR1 and CDR2 sequences are ENHRY and SYGVKD. The CDR3 here is CAISARDSNYTF. Written as DNA, the CDR3 is TGTGCCATCAGTGCTAGGGACAGCAACTACACCTTC.